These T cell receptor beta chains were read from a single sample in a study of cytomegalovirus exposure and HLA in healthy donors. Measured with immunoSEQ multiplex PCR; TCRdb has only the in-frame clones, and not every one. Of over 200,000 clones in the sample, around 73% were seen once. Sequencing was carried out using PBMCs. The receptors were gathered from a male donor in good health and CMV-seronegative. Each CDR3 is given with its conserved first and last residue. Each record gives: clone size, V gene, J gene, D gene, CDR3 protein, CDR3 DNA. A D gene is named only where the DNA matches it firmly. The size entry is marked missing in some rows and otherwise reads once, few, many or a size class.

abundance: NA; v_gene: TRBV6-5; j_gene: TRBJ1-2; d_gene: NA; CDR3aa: CASSLQDGGYGYTF; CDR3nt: TGTGCCAGCAGTTTACAAGACGGGGGATATGGCTACACCTTC
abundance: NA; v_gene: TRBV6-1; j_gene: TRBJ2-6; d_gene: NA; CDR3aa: CASRERTAATSGANVLTF; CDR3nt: TGTGCCAGCAGGGAAAGGACAGCGGCAACGTCTGGGGCCAACGTCCTGACTTTC
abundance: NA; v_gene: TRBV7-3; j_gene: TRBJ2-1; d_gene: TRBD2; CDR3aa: CASSPSLAGSSYNEQFF; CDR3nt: TGTGCCAGCAGCCCTTCTCTAGCGGGGAGCTCCTACAATGAGCAGTTCTTC
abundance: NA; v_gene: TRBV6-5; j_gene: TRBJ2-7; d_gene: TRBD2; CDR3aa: CASSFTSGGSYEQYF; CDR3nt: TGTGCCAGCAGCTTCACTAGCGGAGGCTCCTACGAGCAGTACTTC
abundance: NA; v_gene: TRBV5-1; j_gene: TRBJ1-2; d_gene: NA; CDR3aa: CASSLDGSGGPDTF; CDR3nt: TGCGCCAGCAGCTTGGATGGGTCGGGGGGGCCCGACACCTTC
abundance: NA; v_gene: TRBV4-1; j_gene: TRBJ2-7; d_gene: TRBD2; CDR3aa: CASSHIRGGDEQYF; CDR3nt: TGCGCCAGCAGCCACATTCGCGGGGGAGACGAGCAGTACTTC
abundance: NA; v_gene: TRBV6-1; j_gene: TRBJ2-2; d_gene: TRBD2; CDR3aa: CASSSLAGRTGELFF; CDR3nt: TGTGCCAGCAGTTCACTAGCGGGAAGAACCGGGGAGCTGTTTTTT
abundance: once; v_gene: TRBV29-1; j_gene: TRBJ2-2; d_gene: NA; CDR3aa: CSVDDRAELFF; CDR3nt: TGCAGCGTGGACGACAGAGCGGAGCTGTTTTTT
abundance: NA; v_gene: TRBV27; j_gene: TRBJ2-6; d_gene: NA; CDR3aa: CASSAAGGTGANVLTF; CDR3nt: TGTGCCAGCAGTGCAGCTGGAGGGACTGGGGCCAACGTCCTGACTTTC
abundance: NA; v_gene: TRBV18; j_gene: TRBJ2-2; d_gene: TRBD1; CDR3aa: CASSPGQGGTGELFF; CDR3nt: TGTGCCAGCTCACCGGGACAGGGAGGCACCGGGGAGCTGTTTTTT
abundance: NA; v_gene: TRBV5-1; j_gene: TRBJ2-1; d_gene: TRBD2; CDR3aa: CASSLGLAGPSYNEQFF; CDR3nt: TGCGCCAGCAGCTTGGGACTAGCGGGGCCCTCCTACAATGAGCAGTTCTTC
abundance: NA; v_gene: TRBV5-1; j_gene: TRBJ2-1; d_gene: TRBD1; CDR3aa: CASSSRTGDWREQFF; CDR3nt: TGCGCCAGCAGCTCGAGGACAGGGGATTGGCGGGAGCAGTTCTTC
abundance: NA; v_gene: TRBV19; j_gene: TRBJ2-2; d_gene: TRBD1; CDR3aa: CASSPILPGQGGSGELFF; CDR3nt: TGTGCCAGTAGTCCAATCCTACCGGGACAGGGAGGGTCCGGGGAGCTGTTTTTT
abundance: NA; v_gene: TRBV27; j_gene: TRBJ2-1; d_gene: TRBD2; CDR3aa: CASGGTSGSPPSSYNEQFF; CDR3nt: TGTGCCAGCGGTGGGACTAGCGGGAGCCCCCCTAGCTCCTACAATGAGCAGTTCTTC
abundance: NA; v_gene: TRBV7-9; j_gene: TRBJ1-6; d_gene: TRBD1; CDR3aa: CASSLGQGVPLHF; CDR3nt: TGTGCCAGCAGCCTGGGACAGGGGGTCCCCCTCCACTTT
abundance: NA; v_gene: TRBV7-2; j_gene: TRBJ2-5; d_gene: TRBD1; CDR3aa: CASSAPGQSETQYF; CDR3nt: TGTGCCAGCAGCGCCCCGGGACAGTCAGAGACCCAGTACTTC
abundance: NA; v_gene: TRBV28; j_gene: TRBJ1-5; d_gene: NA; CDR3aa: CASSFRSSNQPQHF; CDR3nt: TGTGCCAGCAGTTTCCGCAGTAGCAATCAGCCCCAGCATTTT
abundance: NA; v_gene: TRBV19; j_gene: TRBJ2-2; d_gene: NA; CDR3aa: CASSMDRPNTGELFF; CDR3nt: TGTGCCAGTAGTATGGACAGACCGAACACCGGGGAGCTGTTTTTT
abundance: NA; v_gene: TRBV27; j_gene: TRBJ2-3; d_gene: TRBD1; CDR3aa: CASSLGTGGVTDTQYF; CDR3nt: TGTGCCAGCAGTTTAGGCACAGGGGGCGTTACAGATACGCAGTATTTT
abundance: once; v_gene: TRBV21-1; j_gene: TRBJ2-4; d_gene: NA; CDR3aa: CASTLTTFLLAKNIQYF; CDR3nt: TGTGCCAGCACCCTAACGACATTCCTCTTAGCCAAAAACATTCAGTACTTC
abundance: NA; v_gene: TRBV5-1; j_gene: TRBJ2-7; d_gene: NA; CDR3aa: CASSQGGSGKAYEQYF; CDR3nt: TGCGCCAGCAGTCAGGGCGGTAGCGGCAAAGCCTACGAGCAGTACTTC
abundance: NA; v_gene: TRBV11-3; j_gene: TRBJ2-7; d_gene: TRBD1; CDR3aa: CASSLGQGADEQYF; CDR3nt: TGTGCCAGCAGCCTCGGACAGGGGGCGGACGAGCAGTACTTC
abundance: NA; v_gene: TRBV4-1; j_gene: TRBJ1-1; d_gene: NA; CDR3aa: CASSQATRGYPEAFF; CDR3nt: TGCGCCAGCAGCCAAGCAACCAGGGGTTATCCTGAAGCTTTCTTT
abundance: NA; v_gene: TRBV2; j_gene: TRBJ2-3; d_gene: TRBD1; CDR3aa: CATTGDRGTDTQYF; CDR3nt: TGTGCCACAACAGGGGACAGGGGGACAGATACGCAGTATTTT
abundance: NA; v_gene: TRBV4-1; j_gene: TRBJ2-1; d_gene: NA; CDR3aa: CASSQPPSGRYEQFF; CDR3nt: TGCGCCAGCAGCCAGCCCCCAAGTGGGAGATATGAGCAGTTCTTC
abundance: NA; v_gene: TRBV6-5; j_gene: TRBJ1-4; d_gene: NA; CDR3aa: CASSETRQYEKLFF; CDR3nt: TGTGCCAGCAGCGAGACAAGGCAGTATGAAAAACTGTTTTTT
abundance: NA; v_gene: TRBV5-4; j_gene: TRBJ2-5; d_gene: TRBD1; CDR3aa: CASSADREETQYF; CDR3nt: TGTGCCAGCAGCGCCGACAGGGAGGAGACCCAGTACTTC
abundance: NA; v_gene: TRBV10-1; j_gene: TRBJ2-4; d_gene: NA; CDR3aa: CASSVQGVGSAKNIQYF; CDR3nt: TGCGCCAGCAGTGTCCAGGGTGTAGGTTCGGCCAAAAACATTCAGTACTTC
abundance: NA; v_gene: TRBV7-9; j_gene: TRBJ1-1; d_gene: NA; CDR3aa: CASSFVGRGNTEAFF; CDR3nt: TGTGCCAGCAGCTTTGTTGGCAGGGGGAACACTGAAGCTTTCTTT
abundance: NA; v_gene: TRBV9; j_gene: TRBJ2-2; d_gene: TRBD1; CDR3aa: CASSTPRQGANTGELFF; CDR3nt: TGTGCCAGCAGCACTCCCCGACAGGGTGCCAACACCGGGGAGCTGTTTTTT
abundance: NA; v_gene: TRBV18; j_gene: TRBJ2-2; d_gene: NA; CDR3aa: CASSPSRGPNTGELFF; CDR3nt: TGTGCCAGCTCACCTTCCCGCGGGCCGAACACCGGGGAGCTGTTTTTT
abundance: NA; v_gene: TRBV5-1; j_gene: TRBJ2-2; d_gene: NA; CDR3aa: CASSLGGLQLGAGELFF; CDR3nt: TGCGCCAGCAGCTTGGGGGGACTCCAGCTGGGGGCCGGGGAGCTGTTTTTT
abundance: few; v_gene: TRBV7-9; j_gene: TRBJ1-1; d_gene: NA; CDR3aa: CASSLVGSTEAFF; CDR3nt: TGTGCCAGCAGCTTAGTAGGGAGCACTGAAGCTTTCTTT
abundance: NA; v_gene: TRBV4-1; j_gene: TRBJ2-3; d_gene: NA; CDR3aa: CASSQRWQATDTQYF; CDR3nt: TGCGCCAGCAGCCAACGATGGCAGGCCACAGATACGCAGTATTTT
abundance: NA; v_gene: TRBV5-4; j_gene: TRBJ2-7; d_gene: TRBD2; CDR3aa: CASSLDGTSDYEQYF; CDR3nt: TGTGCCAGCAGCCTGGACGGGACTAGCGACTACGAGCAGTACTTC
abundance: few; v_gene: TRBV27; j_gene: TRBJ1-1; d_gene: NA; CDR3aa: CASRGPLGEAFF; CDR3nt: TGTGCCAGCAGGGGTCCCTTGGGCGAAGCTTTCTTT
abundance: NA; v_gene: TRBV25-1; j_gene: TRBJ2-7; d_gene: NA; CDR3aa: CASSEFSGGRSEQYF; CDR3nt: TGTGCCAGCAGTGAATTTTCAGGGGGGCGGTCCGAGCAGTACTTC
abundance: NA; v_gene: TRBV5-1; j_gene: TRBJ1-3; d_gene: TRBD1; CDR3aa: CASSLDRQGGPGNTIYF; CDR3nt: TGCGCCAGCAGCTTGGACCGCCAGGGGGGCCCTGGAAACACCATATATTTT
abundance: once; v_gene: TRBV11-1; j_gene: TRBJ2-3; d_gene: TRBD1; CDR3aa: CASSRNRGAADTQYF; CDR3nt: TGTGCCAGCAGCCGCAACAGGGGTGCCGCAGATACGCAGTATTTT
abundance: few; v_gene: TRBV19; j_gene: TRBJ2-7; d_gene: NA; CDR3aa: CASSLGTRGIYEQYF; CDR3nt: TGTGCCAGTAGTCTGGGGACAAGGGGTATCTACGAGCAGTACTTC
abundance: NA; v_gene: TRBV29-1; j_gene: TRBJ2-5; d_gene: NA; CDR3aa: CSSLIGGYETQYF; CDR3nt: TGCAGCTCCCTAATCGGGGGATACGAGACCCAGTACTTC
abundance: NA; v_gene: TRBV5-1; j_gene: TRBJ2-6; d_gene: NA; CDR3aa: CASSLATTRVRGANVLTF; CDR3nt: TGCGCCAGCAGCTTGGCCACGACTAGGGTGCGGGGGGCCAACGTCCTGACTTTC
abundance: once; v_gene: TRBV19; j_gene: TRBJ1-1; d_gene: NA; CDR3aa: CASRLTDEAFF; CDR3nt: TGTGCCAGTAGACTGACAGATGAAGCTTTCTTT
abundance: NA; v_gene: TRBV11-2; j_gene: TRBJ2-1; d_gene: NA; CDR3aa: CASSVDWIPYNEQFF; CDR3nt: TGTGCCAGCAGCGTTGACTGGATCCCCTACAATGAGCAGTTCTTC
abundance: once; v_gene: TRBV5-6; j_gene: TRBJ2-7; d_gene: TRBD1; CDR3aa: CASSPTGTGHHEQYF; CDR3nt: TGTGCCAGCAGCCCTACCGGGACAGGGCACCACGAGCAGTACTTC
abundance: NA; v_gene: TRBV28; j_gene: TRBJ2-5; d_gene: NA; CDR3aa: CASSRSEREYF; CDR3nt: TGTGCCAGCAGCCGGTCCGAGCGGGAGTACTTC
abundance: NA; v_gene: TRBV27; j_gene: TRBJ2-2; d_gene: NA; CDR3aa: CASSWRTGSGELFF; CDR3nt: TGTGCCAGCAGTTGGCGTACGGGATCCGGGGAGCTGTTTTTT
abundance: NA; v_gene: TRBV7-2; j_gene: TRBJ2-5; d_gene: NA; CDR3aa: CASSLSGWETQYF; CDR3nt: TGTGCCAGCAGCTTAAGCGGATGGGAGACCCAGTACTTC